The T cell receptor beta chain under discussion was sequenced for a study of cytomegalovirus exposure and HLA in healthy donors (dated by TCRdb to about 2017). Regarding the complete study: In an earlier analysis of some 610 of the donors, 276 Gb of sequence data and 117 million unique TCR beta sequences from about 190 million T cells were reported. Approximately 300 gigabases of sequencing data and tens of millions of unique TCR sequences were included in an early release covering about 620 HLA-typed donors. The genetic ancestry cluster associated with self-reported Caucasian donors included over 80% of the approximately 430 genotyped donors. The aim of the study was to test whether cataloging public T cell receptors could identify signatures of past pathogen exposure. The T cell repertoires of 666 subjects were profiled by immunosequencing and related to cytomegalovirus serostatus. Along with the 666-subject first cohort, a separate validation cohort of over 90 different subjects was used. To predict cytomegalovirus infection status, the study combined high-throughput TCR immunosequencing, statistical association of individual TCRs with disease status, and machine learning. In a later analysis, previously published TCR beta repertoires from 550 to 700 donors were re-analyzed and high-resolution HLA genotyping was added so that TCR occurrence patterns could be studied. In the later analysis, no new phenotypic data were used to find candidate immune exposures; instead, reliance was placed on TCR beta sequences and their occurrence across donors. An earlier analysis of 587 of the donors applied high-throughput TCR beta sequencing to assess whether each TCR beta V gene segment acted as functional or pseudogenic. Alongside the repertoire data, information on donor age, sex, ethnicity and CMV serostatus was compiled. In a later genetic analysis, genome-wide SNP genotypes for about three fifths of the roughly 670 donors were used, and that subset was treated as a discovery cohort. Every repertoire in the discovery cohort had been generated on one and the same sequencing platform. Class I and class II HLA loci were covered by the typing at four-digit resolution. Typing coverage varied by locus: about 629-640 donors for A, B, C, DRB1 and DQB1; more than 500 for DQA1; over 600 for DPA1; 450 to 480 for DPB1. Four to six DR-DQ haplotypes were handled as single units for association and clustering, since linkage in the cohort was strong. Among some 400 genotyped donors of the cohort, an average of roughly 240,000 unique TCR beta nucleotide sequences were sequenced per donor, roughly 20% of them non-productive. Points the paper makes about the study in general: Broadly in line with IMGT annotations, most TCR beta V segments showed up in productive rearrangements about 87% or about 30% of the time in an earlier analysis of approximately 600 of the donors. Roughly uniform sequencing depth across donors was assumed in presence/absence analyses, although this assumption may not hold. Cytomegalovirus status was reported to be diagnosed by the classifier with high specificity and sensitivity in both the original and validation cohorts. In a later analysis, several top co-occurrence clusters were reported to appear linked to parvovirus B19, influenza, CMV and Epstein-Barr virus. In a later analysis, TCR association rates were found to vary across HLA loci, with the most associated TCRs seen for DRB1 alleles and the fewest for HLA-C alleles. Because HLA typing was missing for some donors at each locus, association tests included only the typed subset. A later analysis associated about 17,000 TCR beta sequences with specific HLA alleles at a false discovery rate of 0.05. Across donors, most TCR sequences were observed very rarely, whereas some public TCRs were present in many individuals. Correlated functional status among segregating V segments might be attributable to linkage disequilibrium, but an unknown experimental factor could not be ruled out. Only TCR beta chains were sequenced in this cohort, and the absence of alpha or paired-chain data limited detectable features. The study gave a list of about 160 TCR beta chains associated with cytomegalovirus. Assigning TCR associations to individual alleles was difficult when HLA alleles, especially DR and DQ, strongly co-occurred. A further reported finding was that TCR beta sequences accurately predicted the HLA-A and HLA-B alleles for most subjects in the first cohort. Because counts were too low, about 18 rarely observed V segments, including chromosome 9 orphons, were excluded from the earlier analysis of around 590 of the donors. In a later analysis, HLA-associated TCR beta chains showed more clonal expansion and lower generation probabilities than non-associated chains that were equally common. A later analysis found that most CMV-associated TCR beta chains appeared HLA-restricted, with HLA associations seemingly driven largely by CMV exposure. In vitro tests confirmed that three of the cytomegalovirus-associated TCR beta chains recognize cytomegalovirus antigens. The authors suggested that the approach could potentially be extended to other disease states and immunological phenotypes. A later genetic analysis reported fewer N-insertions in productive TCRs among donors in an Asian-associated ancestry cluster than the approximately 700-donor mean. The sequencing pipeline was judged likely to have produced a cluster of highly shared sequence variants as a technical artifact. CMV serostatus was the only immune exposure information available for the cohort. A later genetic analysis associated a missense DCLRE1C variant with V-gene and J-gene trimming of TCR beta chains, and an independent cohort replicated the association. Some IMGT-functional V segments, including TRBV6-2 and TRBV6-3, could not be distinguished by the 87-base-pair reads and were therefore excluded.

In total, about 650 healthy bone marrow donors made up the cohort. At the time of sampling, all cohort members were nominally healthy, though unrecorded immune exposures were likely present. The donor tested CMV seropositive, placing the donor among the 250 to 350 seropositive members of the cohort. Each donor provided a peripheral blood sample, and peripheral blood mononuclear cells were used for TCR beta sequencing. The Qiagen DNeasy Blood Extraction Kit was used to extract genomic DNA from the blood cell samples. Libraries were made using the immunoSEQ multiplex PCR assay. A mixture of 60 forward primers for TCR Vbeta segments and 13 reverse primers for TCR Jbeta segments was used in the multiplex PCR. The CDR3 region of rearranged TCR beta genes was amplified from genomic DNA by a multiplex PCR assay. Amplified TCR beta libraries were sequenced as 87-base-pair reads on the Illumina HiSeq System. Processing in the source paper ran as follows. A later analysis tallied 75 million to 95 million unique TCR beta chains across the 650 to 750 repertoires, and some 10 million of those chains were shared by two or more donors. Raw reads were error-corrected and collapsed into unique sequences by a nearest-neighbor algorithm in which closely related sequences were merged to remove PCR and sequencing errors. Alignment of CDR3 sequences to IMGT reference sequences was used to assign V, D and J gene segments. For a sequence to be retained, a match of at least six nucleotides to both a V gene segment and a J gene segment was required. A rearrangement counted as productive if the CDR3 had no stop codons and remained in frame with V and J, and every other rearrangement counted as non-productive. Following IMGT convention, CDR3 was defined as the stretch from the second conserved V-encoded cysteine up to the conserved J-encoded phenylalanine. The earlier analysis of fewer than 700 of the donors excluded sequences that lacked an unambiguous match to a single V gene segment. An earlier analysis of about 590 of the donors classified V segments as functional when productive rearrangements were above 56.7% and as segregating when the standard deviation between donors was above 5%. To diagnose cytomegalovirus status from the catalog of TCR beta chain sequences, a statistical classification framework was built. In a later analysis, V and J genes were assigned by comparing TCR nucleotide sequences against IMGT/GENE-DB human TR gene sequences. In a later analysis, CDR3 sequences and most-parsimonious VDJ recombination scenarios were assigned using the TCRdist pipeline. In a later analysis, each TCR beta chain was defined by its CDR3 amino acid sequence together with its V-gene family, and reads without a unique V-gene family were excluded. As a way to deal with suspected cross-contamination and a sequencing artifact, a later analysis dropped 592 nucleotide sequences that were highly shared and had low generation probability. For each public chain, a later analysis derived a clonal expansion index from normalized ranks of inferred template counts within each repertoire. In a later analysis, generation probabilities were computed using a VDJ recombination model fitted to out-of-frame rearrangements, and the results were checked against IGoR. In a later analysis, hypergeometric tests were used to score TCR-TCR, TCR-HLA and TCR-CMV co-occurrence, with a repertoire-size bias correction applied to TCR pairs. A later analysis estimated false discovery rates by permuting HLA or CMV assignments 20 times. A later analysis grouped co-occurring TCRs with DBSCAN, adding TCRdist sequence similarity when clustering within HLA-allele-positive subsets. Repertoires with fewer than 30,000 or more than 120,000 public chains, plus five repertoires with anomalous nucleotide sharing, were excluded from co-occurrence clustering. Not all clones reach the TCRdb copy of this immuneACCESS table, which keeps in-frame sequences only. Checked studies attribute under half of the gap to unresolved V genes and leave the rest unexplained. V and J calls and clone size follow that table, whereas D and trimming were derived from the DNA. The sample profile shows 49,000 or so clones; about four fifths of them were found once. The ten largest clones capture under 2.5% of the sample.

V has 2 bases trimmed and J has 4 bases trimmed; junction bases matching no gene number 5. The CDR3 runs 14 amino acids, cysteine and phenylalanine included. Only the CDR3 DNA stays, 42 bases, in frame from base 1. For CDR1 and CDR2, the germline V gene lists SGHRS and YFSETQ. Concerning this clone: The antigen this receptor binds is unknown. The input lacks base qualities; no much larger clone sits a single base away.

The chain employs TRBV5-1 and TRBJ1-2, and 7 junctional nucleotides match TRBD1. The sample was PBMCs. This TCR was recovered from a boy younger than 18 in good health and CMV-seropositive. The sequence in DNA is TGCGCCAGCAGCTTCGGGACAGAAGTCTATGGCTACACCTTC. It translates to CASSFGTEVYGYTF.